This T cell receptor beta chain derives from a study of T-cell reconstitution after alpha-beta-depleted transplantation in children (dated by TCRdb to 2016 to 2017). For context, the study as a whole: T-cell immune reconstitution after TCRalphabeta/CD19-depleted allogeneic hematopoietic cell transplantation in children was quantitatively tracked in the study by means of TCR repertoire profiling.

As regards this clonotype: It has no known antigen specificity. Per-base quality was not reported, and no clone a single base away is much larger than it.

Paper-wide results and their limitations: Over the following months the frequencies of hyperexpanded clones went down, and after one year T-cell counts and TCRbeta diversity were mostly credited to newly produced T cells. The high TCRbeta diversity at day 60 in some patients was ascribed to recipient T cells and intrathymic progenitors that had survived conditioning. Apparently early alphabetaT-cell count recovery about two months after transplant reportedly relied on only several hundred rapidly expanded clones derived from non-depleted graft cells.

Relative to germline, V is 0 bases shorter and J is 1 base shorter, with 13 bases between their ends. The CDR1 and CDR2 encoded by the germline V gene (reference sequence) are DFQATT and SNEGSKA. The CDR3 holds 15 amino acids from the cysteine to the phenylalanine. This entry keeps only the CDR3 DNA: 45 bases, framed from base 1. The library was made by PCR. Sequenced using an Illumina HiSeq 2500. TCR libraries were prepared with molecular barcoding, using unique molecular identifiers to normalize TCRbeta repertoire quantification. TCRdb redid the processing of the public reads, applying fastp at Q25 and MiXCR, and retained in-frame beta chains. Each entry is one CDR3 protein sequence, shown with its most common DNA and genes. This sample gives fewer than 550,000 distinct CDR3 sequences in total; 15% to 20% of them show up just once. Together, the top ten hold about 32% of the sample. The treatment or condition label on this specimen signifies: allogeneic hematopoietic cell transplantation with graft depleted of TCRalphabeta T cells and CD19 B cells. The transplant recipients were children given TCRalphabeta/CD19-depleted allogeneic hematopoietic cell grafts.

Specimen: PBMCs, mostly from graft donor cells, collected 360 days after TCRalphabeta/CD19-depleted stem cell transplant. This sequence was found in a boy younger than two who had a stem cell transplant for Wiskott-Aldrich syndrome, so the T cells may come from the graft donor. The chain is encoded by TRBV20-1 joined to TRBJ2-7; TRBD2 is a possible D gene, resting on 5 matching bases. The sequence in DNA is TGCAGTGCTAGAGATGTTCGGGAACCATCCTACGAGCAGTACTTC. This translates into CSARDVREPSYEQYF.